This is a list of T cell receptor beta chains from one sample in a study of shared clonotypes between healthy human individuals. Using immunoSEQ multiplex PCR, the repertoire was profiled, and TCRdb retains in-frame clones only, with some absent. This sample carries around 2,000,000 clones, roughly 91% of them seen once, and the ten largest clones take 1.5% to 2%. Sequencing was performed on naive CD8+ T cells from PBMCs. The receptors stem from a man aged 18 to 30 in good health. Some clones in this sample may be carry-over from other donors' samples. Each CDR3 is given with its conserved first and last residue.

v_call,j_call,cdr3_aa
TRBV4-1,TRBJ2-2,CASSQALATTGELFF
TRBV27,TRBJ2-1,CASFAVGGPGYNEQFF
TRBV11-2,TRBJ1-1,CASSSRVVNTEAFF
TRBV7-6,TRBJ2-1,CASSSMGSGVPYNEQFF
TRBV29-1,TRBJ2-2,CSVEDTGELFF
TRBV11-2,TRBJ2-1,CASTFGLAPHNEQFF
TRBV28,TRBJ2-3,CASSFGPSGRAWADTQYF
TRBV9,TRBJ2-5,CASSTLAALQETQYF
TRBV15,TRBJ2-7,CATSRDGGSGTYEQYF
TRBV28,TRBJ2-1,CASSYQNGGGQFF
TRBV6-5,TRBJ2-7,CASSYSPSYEQYF
TRBV4-1,TRBJ2-7,CASSHQAGLAGAEEQYF
TRBV10-3,TRBJ2-2,CAIGDNRGMNTGELFF
TRBV27,TRBJ1-5,CASSSTGGRRHGQPQHF
TRBV6-5,TRBJ2-2,CASSGSGPNTGELFF
TRBV29-1,TRBJ2-7,CSVEDTLAYEQYF
TRBV19,TRBJ1-1,CASSPPRGPMNTEAFF
TRBV4-1,TRBJ1-2,CASSPSIRIFNYGYTF
TRBV27,TRBJ2-1,CASILGDEQFF
TRBV4-1,TRBJ2-2,CASSQVTSYPGELFF
TRBV15,TRBJ2-3,CATSRDRSGADTQYF
TRBV19,TRBJ1-1,CASSISRGNTEAFF
TRBV19,TRBJ2-7,CASSERGRDEQYF
TRBV15,TRBJ1-4,CATSRGTETNEKLFF
TRBV7-2,TRBJ1-5,CASSFQGPYSNQPQHF
TRBV9,TRBJ2-5,CASSVVGSRETQYF
TRBV5-6,TRBJ1-2,CASSLAGGHGYTF
TRBV6-5,TRBJ1-1,CASSTGQGGFEAFF
TRBV7-8,TRBJ2-3,CASSFGGSSTDTQYF
TRBV7-8,TRBJ2-5,CASSLTPGTSQETQYF
TRBV5-1,TRBJ2-3,CASSTGTQATDTQYF
TRBV2,TRBJ2-4,CASSTRGPDRIQYF
TRBV12-5,TRBJ1-2,CASGSLLGGGYTF
TRBV7-2,TRBJ2-1,CASSSRIPYNEQFF
TRBV9,TRBJ2-1,CASSSGLAGAYNEQFF
TRBV29-1,TRBJ2-1,CSVQIRSYNEQFF
TRBV7-9,TRBJ1-5,CASSSTDSLNQPQHF